The present TCR beta chain was sequenced within a study of T cell responses to AZD1222 COVID-19 vaccine. Study results and limitations: Females made up more of the donors, who were largely white British, and clonal diversity may have come out too low. The study found vaccine-associated CD4 TCRs spanning spike, dominant at 160-218 and 743-854. Baseline seropositivity characterized only six AZD1222 recipients. None of the repertoires were sampled until the peak T cell response had passed.

The CDR3 length is 17 residues. Germline loops: CDR1 MNHNS, CDR2 SASEGT. The trim removed 3 bases at V and 5 bases at J, leaving 10 bases unmatched. Sequencing was performed with immunoSEQ multiplex PCR; in TCRdb, only in-frame clones are kept and a portion is missing. This sample yields 100,000 to 120,000 clones, of which about 87% are seen a single time; around 1.7% belongs to the top ten. Concerning this clone itself: Its cognate antigen is unknown.

The V and J genes are TRBV6-1 and TRBJ1-4, with 9 nucleotides matching TRBD1. The starting material was peripheral blood, obtained on day 0 of AZD1222 vaccination. This TCR was sampled from an adult in good health. Here the CDR3 reads CASSETIDRGVNEKLFF. CDR3 nucleotides: TGTGCCAGCAGTGAGACAATCGACAGGGGGGTAAATGAAAAACTGTTTTTT.